The present T cell receptor beta chain was sequenced within a study of HIV-infected children after antiretroviral therapy interruption. Study background: Most children had recorded EBV and CMV exposure.

Specified treatment: PENTA 11 planned treatment interruption arm or continuous ART arm. J lost 3 bases, V lost 8 bases, and 1 base had no gene match. This CDR3 spans 12 amino acids. Germline loops: CDR1 SGHVS, CDR2 FNYEAQ. Unique molecular identifiers were included in an RNA-based 3' RACE TCR library. One entry per CDR3 protein, called by TCRdb with MiXCR from the 3' RACE reads. Among over 15,000 distinct CDR3 sequences, nearly 3.5% were seen once, and the ten largest hold approximately 5%. Sample share makes this clonotype medium-sized (0.01 to 0.1%). The source material was CD45RA+ CD4+ T cells from PBMCs, sampled from a donor given antiretroviral therapy, either interrupted or continuous. Subset reported: naive CD4+ CD45RA+ CD45RO- T cells. This clonotype was obtained from a child aged 2 to 17 with HIV. The gene calls are TRBV7-6 and TRBJ2-5; 9 nucleotides align to TRBD1. CDR3 residues: CASGDREETQYF. For the CDR3, the DNA is TGTGCCAGCGGGGACAGGGAAGAGACCCAGTACTTC.